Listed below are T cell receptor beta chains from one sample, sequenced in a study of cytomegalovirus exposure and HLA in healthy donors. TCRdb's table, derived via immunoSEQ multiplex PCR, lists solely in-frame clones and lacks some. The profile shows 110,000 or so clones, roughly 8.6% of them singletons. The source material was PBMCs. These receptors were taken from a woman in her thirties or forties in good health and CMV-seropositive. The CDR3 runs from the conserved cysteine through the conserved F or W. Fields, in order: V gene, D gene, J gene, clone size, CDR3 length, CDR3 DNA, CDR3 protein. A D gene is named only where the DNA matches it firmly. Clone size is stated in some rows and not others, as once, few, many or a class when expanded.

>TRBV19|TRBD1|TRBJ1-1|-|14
TGTGCCAGTAGTAGAGGACAGGGTGGCACTGAAGCTTTCTTT
CASSRGQGGTEAFF
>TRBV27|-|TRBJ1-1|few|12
TGTGCCAGCAGTGGTCGGTTCGCTGAAGCTTTCTTT
CASSGRFAEAFF
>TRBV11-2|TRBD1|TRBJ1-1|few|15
TGTGCCAGCAGCTCAGGACAGGTAGAGATTTCTGAAGCTTTCTTT
CASSSGQVEISEAFF
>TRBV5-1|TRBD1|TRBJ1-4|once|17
TGCGCCAGCAGCGTGACAGGGGGCCCTGCAACTAATGAAAAACTGTTTTTT
CASSVTGGPATNEKLFF
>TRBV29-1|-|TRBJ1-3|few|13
TGCAGCGTCGGACAGTCCTCTGGAAACACCATATATTTT
CSVGQSSGNTIYF
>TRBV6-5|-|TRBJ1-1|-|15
TGTGCCAGCAGTTACATCCCAGGGCAGAACACTGAAGCTTTCTTT
CASSYIPGQNTEAFF
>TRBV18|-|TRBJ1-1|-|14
TGTGCCAGCTCACCCGGGACATATAACACTGAAGCTTTCTTT
CASSPGTYNTEAFF
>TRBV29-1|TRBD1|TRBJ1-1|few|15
TGCAGCGTCACGGACAGGGGGCGCCGAGGTACTGAAGCTTTCTTT
CSVTDRGRRGTEAFF
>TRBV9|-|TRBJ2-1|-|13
TGTGCCAGCAGCGTAGGGACAGTAGATGAGCAGTTCTTC
CASSVGTVDEQFF
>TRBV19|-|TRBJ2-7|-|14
TGTGCCAGTAGTGCCAATCCTCAATCAGGGGAGCAGTACTTC
CASSANPQSGEQYF
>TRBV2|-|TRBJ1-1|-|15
TGTGCCAGCAGTGGTGGGGCGGCCGGGGGCACTGAAGCTTTCTTT
CASSGGAAGGTEAFF
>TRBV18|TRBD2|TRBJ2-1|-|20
TGTGCCAGCTCACCAAAGGGGACTAGCGGGCCCCCGAGCTCCTACAATGAGCAGTTCTTC
CASSPKGTSGPPSSYNEQFF
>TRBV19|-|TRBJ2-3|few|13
TGTGCCAGTACCCGGATCGGAGCTGATACGCAGTATTTT
CASTRIGADTQYF
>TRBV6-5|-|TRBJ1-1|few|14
TGTGCCAGCAGTTACGGGGCGGAGAACACTGAAGCTTTCTTT
CASSYGAENTEAFF
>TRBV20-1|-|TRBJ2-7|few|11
TGCAGTGCCCTGGACACTGGCGAGCAGTACTTC
CSALDTGEQYF
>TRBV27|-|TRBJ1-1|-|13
TGTGCCAGCAGTTTAGGAAGGGGCACTGAAGCTTTCTTT
CASSLGRGTEAFF
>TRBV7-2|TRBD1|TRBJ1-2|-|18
TGTGCCAGCAGCTTCGCCGGGACAGGGAAACTGGGGAGCTATGGCTACACCTTC
CASSFAGTGKLGSYGYTF
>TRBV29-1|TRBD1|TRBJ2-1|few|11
TGCAGCCTTACAGGGGTTAATGAGCAGTTCTTC
CSLTGVNEQFF
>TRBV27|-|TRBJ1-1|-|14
TGTGCCAGCAGGGGGATCGGGGGGAACACTGAAGCTTTCTTT
CASRGIGGNTEAFF
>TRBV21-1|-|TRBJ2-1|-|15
TGTGCCAGCAGCGAACGAGCGGCTAACTACAATGAGCAGTTCTTC
CASSERAANYNEQFF
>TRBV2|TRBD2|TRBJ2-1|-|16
TGTGCCAGCAGGCTCTTGACTAGCGGGGGGGAAAATGAGCAGTTCTTC
CASRLLTSGGENEQFF
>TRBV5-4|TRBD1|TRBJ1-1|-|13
TGTGCCAGCAGCCGAAAGGACAGGGAGAGAGCTTTCTTT
CASSRKDRERAFF
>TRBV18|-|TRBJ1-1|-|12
TGTGCCAGCTCACTCCAGGGTACTGAAGCTTTCTTT
CASSLQGTEAFF
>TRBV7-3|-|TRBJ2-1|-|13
TGTGCCAGCAGCAAAGGACAGAAAAATGAGCAGTTCTTC
CASSKGQKNEQFF
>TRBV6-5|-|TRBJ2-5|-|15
TGTGCCAGCAGTACCCTCTCAGAACCGGGGGAGACCCAGTACTTC
CASSTLSEPGETQYF
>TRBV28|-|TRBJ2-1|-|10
TGTGCCAGGACCGGGTTAGAGCAGTTCTTC
CARTGLEQFF
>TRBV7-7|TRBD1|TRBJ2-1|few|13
TGTGCCAGCAGCTGGGACAGGGACAATGAGCAGTTCTTC
CASSWDRDNEQFF
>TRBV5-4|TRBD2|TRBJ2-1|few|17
TGTGCCAGCAGCCCTGGGACTAGCGGGGGGGCTGACAATGAGCAGTTCTTC
CASSPGTSGGADNEQFF
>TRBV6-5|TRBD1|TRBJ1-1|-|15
TGTGCCAGCAGTTACTCAGGGACAGGGAGGACTGAAGCTTTCTTT
CASSYSGTGRTEAFF
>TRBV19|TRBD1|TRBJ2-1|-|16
TGTGCCAGTACCGCTTACCCCCGGGACAGGCCCGCGGAGCAGTTCTTC
CASTAYPRDRPAEQFF
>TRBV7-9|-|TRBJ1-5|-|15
TGTGCCAGCAGCTTAGGTCGGGACAACACTCAGCCCCAGCATTTT
CASSLGRDNTQPQHF
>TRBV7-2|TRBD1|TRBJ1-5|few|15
TGTGCCAGCAGCTTAACAGGGGATAGCAATCAGCCCCAGCATTTT
CASSLTGDSNQPQHF
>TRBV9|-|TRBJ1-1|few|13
TGTGCCAGCAGCCATATCGACGGGTATGAAGCTTTCTTT
CASSHIDGYEAFF
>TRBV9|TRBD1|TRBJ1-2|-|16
TGTGCCAGCAGCGTAGCCCCGGAGGGGGCGCGTTATGGCTACACCTTC
CASSVAPEGARYGYTF
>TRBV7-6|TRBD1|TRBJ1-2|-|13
TGTGCCAGCAGCTCGGGACAGCACTATGGCTACACCTTC
CASSSGQHYGYTF
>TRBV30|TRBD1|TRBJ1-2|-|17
TGTGCCTGGAGTACCTGGCAAGGGGGCGCAACTAACTATGGCTACACCTTC
CAWSTWQGGATNYGYTF
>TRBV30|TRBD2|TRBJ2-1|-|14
TGTGCCTGGATATGGGGGGGGACCGGGAATGAGCAGTTCTTC
CAWIWGGTGNEQFF
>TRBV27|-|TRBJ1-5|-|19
TGTGCCAGCACTCGGAGGGAGGGAGCTTGGGATAGCAGGGATCAGCCCCAGCATTTT
CASTRREGAWDSRDQPQHF
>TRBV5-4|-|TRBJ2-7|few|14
TGTGCCAGCAGCTTGGGGGGCCCTCCCTACGAGCAGTACTTC
CASSLGGPPYEQYF
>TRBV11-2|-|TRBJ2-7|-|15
TGTGCCAGCAGCTTCCCGGCGACAGCCCTGACTGTGCAGTACTTC
CASSFPATALTVQYF
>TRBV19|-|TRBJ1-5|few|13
TGTGCCAGTAGCCAACAGGGTAATCAGCACCAGCATTTT
CASSQQGNQHQHF
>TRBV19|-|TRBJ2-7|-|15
TGTGCCAGTAGTACCGGGCGGGTGATGGTGGACGAGCAGTACTTC
CASSTGRVMVDEQYF
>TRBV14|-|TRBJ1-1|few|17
TGTGCCAGCAGTATCCAGGACTCAATTCCCGCCCATCGTGAAGCTTTCTTT
CASSIQDSIPAHREAFF
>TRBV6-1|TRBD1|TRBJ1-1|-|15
TGTGCCAGCAGTGAAGGCAGGGGGCTGTGGACTGAAGCTTTCTTT
CASSEGRGLWTEAFF
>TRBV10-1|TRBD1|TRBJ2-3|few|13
TGCGCCAGCGCTGGGACAGGGGGAGATACGCAGTATTTT
CASAGTGGDTQYF
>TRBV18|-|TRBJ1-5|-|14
TGTGCCAGCTCGCGCAGCGGGGGCAATCAGCCCCAGCATTTT
CASSRSGGNQPQHF
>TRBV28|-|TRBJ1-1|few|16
TGTGCCAGCAGTTTTTCAGGGGAGGGCATGAACACTGAAGCTTTCTTT
CASSFSGEGMNTEAFF
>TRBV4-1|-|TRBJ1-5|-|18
TGCGCCAGCAGCCAAATCCCCAGGGAAAAATTAAGCAATCAGCCCCAGCATTTT
CASSQIPREKLSNQPQHF
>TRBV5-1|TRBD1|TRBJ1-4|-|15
TGCGCCAGCAGCTCGACAGGGGCGTTTAATGAAAAACTGTTTTTT
CASSSTGAFNEKLFF
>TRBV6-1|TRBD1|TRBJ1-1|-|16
TGTGCCAGCAGTGAGGACAGGGGTTATGGGAACACTGAAGCTTTCTTT
CASSEDRGYGNTEAFF
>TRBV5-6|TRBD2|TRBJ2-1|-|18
TGTGCCAGCAGCAACGGACTAGCGGGGGTTAGCTCCTACAATGAGCAGTTCTTC
CASSNGLAGVSSYNEQFF
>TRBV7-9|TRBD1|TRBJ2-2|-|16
TGTGCCAGCGCAGTTCCTACCGGGACAGGGTTACGGGAGCTGTTTTTT
CASAVPTGTGLRELFF
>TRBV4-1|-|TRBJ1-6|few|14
TGCGCCAGCAGCCCCATCCTACGTGGCGGGTCAACGGTCTTT
CASSPILRGGSTVF
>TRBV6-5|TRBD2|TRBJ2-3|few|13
TGTGCCAGCAGTTACAGGGGAGGGGATACGCAGTATTTT
CASSYRGGDTQYF
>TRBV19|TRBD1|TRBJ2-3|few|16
TGTGCCAGTAGAATTGGGACAGGGGACTTCACAGATACGCAGTATTTT
CASRIGTGDFTDTQYF